This T cell receptor (beta chain) was identified in a study of T cell responses to AZD1222 COVID-19 vaccine. A note on this clone: Its cognate antigen is unknown.

The method was immunoSEQ multiplex PCR; TCRdb's version includes in-frame clones alone and lacks a portion of them. Among about 94,000 clones listed, less than 85% were seen once. General study results and limits: Donors, mostly white British, included more females; clonal diversity was possibly underestimated. Repertoires were sampled only after the peak T cell response.

Germline CDR1 is MNHNS and CDR2 is SASEGT. The V end was cut by 2 bases, the J end by 3 bases, with 13 bases between. The CDR3 has 15 residues. Researchers grouped second doses given at about 4 or about 12 weeks into one pool. Sequenced material: peripheral blood, taken 28 days after the second AZD1222 dose. This TCR was sampled from an adult who received the AZD1222 COVID-19 vaccine. The chain has TRBV6-1 and TRBJ2-5, with a tentative D call TRBD1 (5 bases). The CDR3: CASSEWGLREETQYF. The CDR3 DNA is TGTGCCAGCAGTGAATGGGGTCTCAGGGAAGAGACCCAGTACTTC.